Listed below are T cell receptor beta chains from one sample, sequenced in a study of blood T cell repertoires in COVID-19. Clones were read by immunoSEQ multiplex PCR, and TCRdb kept only the in-frame ones, dropping some. The top ten clones hold 8% to 10% of a sample with about 39,000 clones, over 75% of them seen once. Input material: peripheral blood. These receptors came from a human donor in a cohort sampled during active COVID-19. Both conserved end residues are part of each CDR3. Fields, in order: clone size, V gene, J gene, D gene, CDR3 DNA, CDR3 protein. D genes are given only for firm matches. Clone size appears in some rows only: once, few, many, or a class for an expanded clone.

size: NA; V: TRBV7-2; J: TRBJ1-1; D: NA; DNA: TGTGCCAGCAGCTCTTTTTTTGGGCATTCCACTGAAGCTTTCTTT; CDR3: CASSSFFGHSTEAFF
size: NA; V: TRBV5-1; J: TRBJ1-1; D: TRBD1; DNA: TGCGCCAGCAGTACCCCCGGGACAGGTTCGGTTGAAGCTTTCTTT; CDR3: CASSTPGTGSVEAFF
size: NA; V: TRBV18; J: TRBJ2-2; D: TRBD2; DNA: TGTGCCAGCTCACCGCCCGGGGGGTCCACCGGGGAGCTGTTTTTT; CDR3: CASSPPGGSTGELFF
size: NA; V: TRBV10-3; J: TRBJ1-3; D: NA; DNA: TGTGCCATCAGGGACAGTCCTACTCCTGGAAACACCATATATTTT; CDR3: CAIRDSPTPGNTIYF
size: NA; V: TRBV6-6; J: TRBJ2-7; D: TRBD1; DNA: TGTGCCAGCAGGACAGGGAATTACGAGCAGTACTTC; CDR3: CASRTGNYEQYF
size: NA; V: TRBV5-1; J: TRBJ2-1; D: TRBD1; DNA: TGCGCCAGCAGCTTAACAGGGGCTGTTTACAATGAGCAGTTCTTC; CDR3: CASSLTGAVYNEQFF
size: NA; V: TRBV7-2; J: TRBJ2-5; D: TRBD1; DNA: TGTGCCAGCAGCCAGGACAGGGTGTCGGAGACCCAGTACTTC; CDR3: CASSQDRVSETQYF
size: NA; V: TRBV5-8; J: TRBJ2-7; D: TRBD1; DNA: TGTGCCAGCAGCTTGGCCGGACAGGGCGGCTACGAGCAGTACTTC; CDR3: CASSLAGQGGYEQYF
size: once; V: TRBV3-1/TRBV3-2; J: TRBJ1-1; D: TRBD1; DNA: TGTGCCAGCACCCCCGGGACAGGGGAACTAGCTGAAGCTTTCTTT; CDR3: CASTPGTGELAEAFF
size: NA; V: TRBV12-3/TRBV12-4; J: TRBJ2-1; D: NA; DNA: TGTGCCAGCAGTTTAGCGGGGAGACTAGAGCAGTTCTTC; CDR3: CASSLAGRLEQFF
size: NA; V: TRBV5-4; J: TRBJ2-2; D: TRBD2; DNA: TGTGCCAGCAGCCCGAGTGGGGCTAGCGGGGTGGCGGGGAACACCGGGGAGCTGTTTTTT; CDR3: CASSPSGASGVAGNTGELFF
size: NA; V: TRBV28; J: TRBJ1-1; D: NA; DNA: TGTGCCAGCAGTTTTCTCAAATCCCCCCTAAGCTTCCTGAACACTGAAGCTTTCTTT; CDR3: CASSFLKSPLSFLNTEAFF
size: NA; V: TRBV19; J: TRBJ1-1; D: NA; DNA: TGTGCCAGCGCGACCGGGCCCTGGGAGGGGACTGAAGCTTTCTTT; CDR3: CASATGPWEGTEAFF
size: NA; V: TRBV5-8; J: TRBJ2-5; D: TRBD2; DNA: TGTGCCAGCAGCTTAGGACTAGCGGTAGAGACCCAGTACTTC; CDR3: CASSLGLAVETQYF
size: NA; V: TRBV11-2; J: TRBJ1-1; D: NA; DNA: TGTGCCAGCACCCGATCCCAGGGGAACACTGAAGCTTTCTTT; CDR3: CASTRSQGNTEAFF
size: NA; V: TRBV5-1; J: TRBJ1-1; D: TRBD1; DNA: TGCGCCAGCAGCTTGGCTACGGGACAGGTGAACACTGAAGCTTTCTTT; CDR3: CASSLATGQVNTEAFF
size: once; V: TRBV2; J: TRBJ1-6; D: TRBD1; DNA: TGTGCCAGCAGTACGGACAGGGAGACACCCCTCCACTTT; CDR3: CASSTDRETPLHF
size: NA; V: TRBV19; J: TRBJ1-2; D: TRBD1; DNA: TGTGCCAGTGGCGACAGGGGGCGCAGTAACTATGGCTACACCTTC; CDR3: CASGDRGRSNYGYTF
size: NA; V: TRBV12-5; J: TRBJ2-7; D: TRBD2; DNA: TGTGCTACCCTTTTGGGTAGCGGGAGTAGGGAGCAGTACTTC; CDR3: CATLLGSGSREQYF
size: NA; V: TRBV5-1; J: TRBJ1-5; D: NA; DNA: TGCGCCAGCAGCTTGCTTGGGACACCCGAGGAGCCCCAGCATTTT; CDR3: CASSLLGTPEEPQHF
size: NA; V: TRBV10-2; J: TRBJ2-2; D: NA; DNA: TGCGCCAGCAACCCGGGTGCGAACACCGGGGAGCTGTTTTTT; CDR3: CASNPGANTGELFF
size: NA; V: TRBV25-1; J: TRBJ2-3; D: TRBD2; DNA: TGTGCCAGCAGAAGGGGAGGGGTAGCAGATACGCAGTATTTT; CDR3: CASRRGGVADTQYF
size: NA; V: TRBV5-4; J: TRBJ1-3; D: NA; DNA: TGTGCCAGCAGCGGTCAAGCGGGGGGAAACACCATATATTTT; CDR3: CASSGQAGGNTIYF
size: NA; V: TRBV6-5; J: TRBJ1-1; D: NA; DNA: TGTGCCAGCAGTTACTTGGGGCAGGGAAACACTGAAGCTTTCTTT; CDR3: CASSYLGQGNTEAFF
size: NA; V: TRBV2; J: TRBJ1-5; D: NA; DNA: TGTGCCAGCAGTAAACAGGGTGGGAGCAATCAGCCCCAGCATTTT; CDR3: CASSKQGGSNQPQHF
size: NA; V: TRBV19; J: TRBJ2-5; D: TRBD2; DNA: TGTGCCAGTATTACGGCGGGAGGGCCTAGGGAGACCCAGTACTTC; CDR3: CASITAGGPRETQYF
size: NA; V: TRBV15; J: TRBJ1-6; D: TRBD1; DNA: TGTGCCACCAGCAACAGGGGACCACCCCTCCACTTT; CDR3: CATSNRGPPLHF
size: NA; V: TRBV6-5; J: TRBJ1-1; D: NA; DNA: TGTGCCAGCAGCCGGGTTCATCTCCCCGGCACTGAAGCTTTCTTT; CDR3: CASSRVHLPGTEAFF
size: NA; V: TRBV6-5; J: TRBJ1-2; D: TRBD1; DNA: TGTGCCAGCACTGGACAGGGGACCTATCACTACACCTTC; CDR3: CASTGQGTYHYTF
size: NA; V: TRBV5-6; J: TRBJ2-3; D: TRBD1; DNA: TGTGCCAGCAGCCTACAACAGGGGTTAGATACGCAGTATTTT; CDR3: CASSLQQGLDTQYF
size: once; V: TRBV7-9; J: TRBJ2-3; D: TRBD2; DNA: TGTGCCAGCAGCTTATTCAAACTAGCGGGTCGGTCAGATACGCAGTATTTT; CDR3: CASSLFKLAGRSDTQYF
size: NA; V: TRBV7-2; J: TRBJ2-7; D: TRBD1; DNA: TGTGCCAGCAGCACACCGGGACAGGCCTACGAGCAGTACTTC; CDR3: CASSTPGQAYEQYF
size: NA; V: TRBV7-8; J: TRBJ2-7; D: NA; DNA: TGTGCCAGCAGCTTAGGGGGCAGGGAACTGGACTTC; CDR3: CASSLGGRELDF
size: NA; V: TRBV19; J: TRBJ2-7; D: NA; DNA: TGTGCCAGTAGTATAACAACCAACGCGGTCCACGAGCAGTACTTC; CDR3: CASSITTNAVHEQYF
size: once; V: TRBV29-1; J: TRBJ2-2; D: TRBD2; DNA: TGCAGCGTTGGTGGTAGCGGGAGGAACACCGGGGAGCTGTTTTTT; CDR3: CSVGGSGRNTGELFF
size: NA; V: TRBV5-4; J: TRBJ1-6; D: NA; DNA: TGTGCCAGCAGCCCCCAGGAGGGCTCACCCCTCCACTTT; CDR3: CASSPQEGSPLHF
size: NA; V: TRBV20-1; J: TRBJ1-1; D: NA; DNA: TGCAGTGCTAGTGGCCAACCGGGTCGGTCAGCCACTGAAGCTTTCTTT; CDR3: CSASGQPGRSATEAFF
size: few; V: TRBV30; J: TRBJ1-2; D: TRBD1; DNA: TGTGCCTGGGCAAGACAGGGGTTTGGCTACACCTTC; CDR3: CAWARQGFGYTF
size: NA; V: TRBV5-1; J: TRBJ2-2; D: NA; DNA: TGCGCCAGCAGCTTGGGGCAGAAGAACACCGGGGAGCTGTTTTTT; CDR3: CASSLGQKNTGELFF
size: NA; V: TRBV5-4; J: TRBJ1-4; D: NA; DNA: TGTGCCAGCAGCCCGGACAGTAAAGAAGAAAAACTGTTTTTT; CDR3: CASSPDSKEEKLFF
size: NA; V: TRBV19; J: TRBJ2-5; D: TRBD2; DNA: TGTGCCAGTAGTGCACTAGCGGGGGGGCAAGAGACCCAGTACTTC; CDR3: CASSALAGGQETQYF
size: NA; V: TRBV7-2; J: TRBJ1-3; D: NA; DNA: TGTGCCAGCAGCCCGGGAACAGTCTCTGGAAACACCATATATTTT; CDR3: CASSPGTVSGNTIYF
size: NA; V: TRBV19; J: TRBJ2-3; D: NA; DNA: TGTGCCAGTAGTATTACAGGAGGGGCAGATACGCAGTATTTT; CDR3: CASSITGGADTQYF
size: NA; V: TRBV4-1; J: TRBJ2-5; D: TRBD2; DNA: TGCGCCAGCAGCCAAGGTGGACTAGCGGGCGTCCAAGAGACCCAGTACTTC; CDR3: CASSQGGLAGVQETQYF
size: few; V: TRBV14; J: TRBJ2-7; D: NA; DNA: TGTGCCAGCAGCCAAGTCAACTACGAGCAGTACTTC; CDR3: CASSQVNYEQYF
size: NA; V: TRBV6-4; J: TRBJ2-3; D: TRBD2; DNA: TGTGCCAGCAGTGAGCGGGGGGGCACAGATACGCAGTATTTT; CDR3: CASSERGGTDTQYF
size: NA; V: TRBV5-4; J: TRBJ1-2; D: TRBD1; DNA: TGTGCCAGCAGCCCCTCGCAGGGGGCGCCGGTTTATGGCTACACCTTC; CDR3: CASSPSQGAPVYGYTF
size: NA; V: TRBV5-8; J: TRBJ1-5; D: NA; DNA: TGTGCCAGCAGCCTGGGCACAAATCAGCCCCAGCATTTT; CDR3: CASSLGTNQPQHF
size: NA; V: TRBV2; J: TRBJ2-1; D: TRBD1; DNA: TGTGCCAGCAGTCAGGACAGGGCTGAGCAGTTCTTC; CDR3: CASSQDRAEQFF
size: NA; V: TRBV5-1; J: TRBJ1-4; D: TRBD1; DNA: TGCGCCAGCAGCCCCGGGACAGGCCATGAAAAACTGTTTTTT; CDR3: CASSPGTGHEKLFF
size: few; V: TRBV14; J: TRBJ2-5; D: TRBD2; DNA: TGTGCCAGCAGCCCGGGACTAGCGGGACAAGAGACCCAGTACTTC; CDR3: CASSPGLAGQETQYF
size: NA; V: TRBV7-6; J: TRBJ2-1; D: NA; DNA: TGTGCCAGCAGCACCTCAGGGGCTGAGCAGTTCTTC; CDR3: CASSTSGAEQFF
size: NA; V: TRBV2; J: TRBJ1-3; D: NA; DNA: TGTGCCAGCATGCAGGGCCACTCTGGAAACACCATATATTTT; CDR3: CASMQGHSGNTIYF
size: NA; V: TRBV15; J: TRBJ2-1; D: TRBD2; DNA: TGTGCCACCAGCAGGGGACTAGCGGCTGTGGGTGAGCAGTTCTTC; CDR3: CATSRGLAAVGEQFF
size: NA; V: TRBV25-1; J: TRBJ1-4; D: NA; DNA: TGTGCCAGCAGTGAAATGAGGGTGGGTGAAAAACTGTTTTTT; CDR3: CASSEMRVGEKLFF
size: NA; V: TRBV30; J: TRBJ1-2; D: TRBD1; DNA: TGTGCCTGGAGTAGACACCCCCAAGGGACAGGGGGAGGCTATGGCTACACCTTC; CDR3: CAWSRHPQGTGGGYGYTF
size: NA; V: TRBV5-1; J: TRBJ2-1; D: NA; DNA: TGCGCCAGCGGAGGGCAGGGACATGAGCAGTTCTTC; CDR3: CASGGQGHEQFF
size: once; V: TRBV7-2; J: TRBJ1-1; D: NA; DNA: TGTGCCAGCAGCTTAGGTGAGACTGAAGCTTTCTTT; CDR3: CASSLGETEAFF
size: NA; V: TRBV27; J: TRBJ2-2; D: TRBD1; DNA: TGTGCCAGCAGGATTACAGGGGACGGGGAGCTGTTTTTT; CDR3: CASRITGDGELFF
size: NA; V: TRBV12-3/TRBV12-4; J: TRBJ1-5; D: TRBD1; DNA: TGTGCCAGCAGTTTGACAGGGGATCAGCCCCAGCATTTT; CDR3: CASSLTGDQPQHF